This T cell receptor (beta chain) was sequenced in a study of T cell responses to AZD1222 COVID-19 vaccine. General observations from the study: At 160-218 and 743-854, vaccine-associated CD4 TCRs were dominant, and they spanned spike. It should be noted that donors were predominantly white British and more often female, and clonal diversity was possibly underestimated.

The protocol was immunoSEQ multiplex PCR, while the TCRdb copy is restricted to in-frame clones and leaves out a portion. The table has about 140,000 clones, 90% seen once; the top ten hold roughly 1.7%. Analyses pooled second doses at about 4 or about 12 weeks. This CDR3 comprises 14 residues. V was cut by 2 bases and J by 4 bases, with 6 bases left in between. Germline V lookup: CDR1 MNHNY, CDR2 SVGAGI (reference sequence). Details on this clone: Its specificity is unknown.

This clonotype originated in an adult who received the AZD1222 COVID-19 vaccine. The chain uses TRBV6-6 and TRBJ2-6; unclear D gene. The sample in question was peripheral blood, obtained 28 days after the second AZD1222 dose. The CDR3 loop is CASSYHGGANVLTF. CDR3 sequence (DNA): TGTGCCAGCAGTTACCACGGAGGGGCCAACGTCCTGACTTTC.